The rows below give T cell receptor beta chains drawn from one sample of a study of blood T cells in healthy people across ages. TCRdb re-called the 5' RACE reads with MiXCR, one entry per CDR3 protein. The data contain over 950,000 distinct CDR3 sequences, 35% to 45% of them seen just once; the ten biggest clones take up under 15%. Sequencing input: blood. The receptor set was obtained from a man younger than 35 in good health. CDR3s include the opening cysteine and the closing phenylalanine or tryptophan. The order of the fields is J gene, V gene, clone size, D gene, CDR3 protein, CDR3 DNA. A D gene is named only where the DNA matches it firmly. Where a row states a size, it is once, few, many or the class of an expanded clone; other rows omit it.

>TRBJ2-3|TRBV12-3/TRBV12-4|once|TRBD1
CASSIQTGGGDTQYF
TGTGCCAGCAGTATACAGACAGGGGGAGGAGATACGCAGTATTTT
>TRBJ1-2|TRBV20-1|NA|NA
CSASKQGWGDGYTF
TGCAGTGCTAGTAAACAGGGATGGGGGGATGGCTACACCTTC
>TRBJ1-1|TRBV9|NA|TRBD1
CASSPSGQGNTEAFF
TGTGCCAGCAGCCCTTCGGGACAGGGGAACACTGAAGCTTTCTTT
>TRBJ2-5|TRBV29-1|NA|NA
CSGGVGETQYF
TGCAGCGGTGGGGTTGGGGAGACCCAGTACTTC
>TRBJ2-1|TRBV29-1|many|NA
CSTDSNEQFF
TGCAGCACGGATAGCAATGAGCAGTTCTTC
>TRBJ1-6|TRBV12-5|once|NA
CDSAPTGNSPLHF
TGTGATAGTGCCCCAACAGGGAATTCACCCCTCCACTTT
>TRBJ1-4|TRBV27|once|NA
CASSAEGAGPSEKLFF
TGTGCCAGCAGTGCGGAAGGTGCAGGCCCGTCTGAAAAACTGTTTTTT
>TRBJ2-3|TRBV5-1|few|NA
CASRHSPGRFTDTQYF
TGCGCCAGCAGACATTCCCCGGGACGGTTCACAGATACGCAGTATTTT
>TRBJ2-5|TRBV9|NA|TRBD2
CASSVGGGIQETQYF
TGTGCCAGCAGCGTAGGCGGGGGGATTCAAGAGACCCAGTACTTC
>TRBJ2-7|TRBV6-1|few|TRBD1
CASSRTPGTGFYEQYF
TGTGCCAGCAGTAGAACCCCCGGGACAGGGTTCTACGAGCAGTACTTC
>TRBJ2-1|TRBV20-1|few|TRBD1
CSARGEGQGLGEQFF
TGCAGTGCTAGAGGGGAGGGACAGGGTCTGGGTGAGCAGTTCTTC
>TRBJ1-1|TRBV7-3|once|NA
CASSPDRPGRTNTEAFF
TGTGCCAGCAGCCCCGATCGACCGGGACGCACGAACACTGAAGCTTTCTTT
>TRBJ2-7|TRBV15|NA|NA
CATSREGTYEQYF
TGTGCCACCAGCAGAGAGGGTACCTACGAGCAGTACTTC